Listed below are T cell receptor beta chains from one sample, sequenced in a study of OX40 agonist ivuxolimab in advanced cancers. This table comes from immunoSEQ multiplex PCR, and its TCRdb copy is limited to in-frame clones, with some not included. The data hold fewer than 90,000 clones, with about 91% observed a single time. The sequencing here drew on CD4+ or CD8+ T cells sorted from blood, taken in a trial of the OX40 agonist ivuxolimab. The receptors originated from an adult with an advanced solid tumor such as melanoma, head and neck, liver or kidney cancer. Both conserved end residues are part of each CDR3. Fields, in order: CDR3 length, V gene, D gene, J gene, CDR3 protein. A D gene is named only where the DNA matches it firmly.

15	TRBV28	TRBD1	TRBJ1-4	CASSFRTGDREKLFF
8	TRBV28	-	TRBJ1-5	CATDRKHF
12	TRBV30	-	TRBJ1-2	CAWSPEGYGYTF
11	TRBV6-6	-	TRBJ1-5	CASSPSVTQHF
15	TRBV28	-	TRBJ2-5	CASAPPGALGETQYF
14	TRBV6-6	TRBD2	TRBJ2-5	CASSYPSGQETQYF
12	TRBV30	-	TRBJ2-3	CAWRESGDTQYF
15	TRBV30	TRBD1	TRBJ1-1	CAWKLGQGLATEAFF
17	TRBV5-1	-	TRBJ2-2	CASSFRYSLSNTGELFF
16	TRBV4-1	TRBD1	TRBJ1-4	CASSQVQGASNEKLFF
10	TRBV29-1	-	TRBJ1-2	CSVEQSGYTF
14	TRBV28	TRBD1	TRBJ2-7	CASSEPTGLYEQYF
12	TRBV7-6	-	TRBJ2-1	CASSLEWNEQFF
15	TRBV30	TRBD1	TRBJ1-6	CAWKQVGTVHSPLHF
15	TRBV27	-	TRBJ2-6	CASSLRVSGANVLTF
12	TRBV7-2	-	TRBJ2-1	CASSRLRAEQFF
17	TRBV2	TRBD1	TRBJ2-6	CASSEWSTGSGANVLTF
14	TRBV2	-	TRBJ1-2	CASTGQSHNYGYTF
17	TRBV11-3	-	TRBJ2-1	CASSPKGGGFSYNEQFF
14	TRBV5-1	TRBD2	TRBJ2-5	CASSVLAAKETQYF
11	TRBV20-1	-	TRBJ2-7	CSATFTYEQYF
18	TRBV7-2	TRBD2	TRBJ2-3	CASSPAPLAGSGSDTQYF
15	TRBV7-9	TRBD1	TRBJ1-1	CASSQWDRVGAEAFF
16	TRBV7-2	-	TRBJ2-1	CASSLVATQAYNEQFF
12	TRBV5-1	-	TRBJ2-3	CASSRDTDTQYF
14	TRBV29-1	-	TRBJ2-1	CSVCDGFPYNEQFF
13	TRBV10-3	-	TRBJ1-5	CAIRRGSGQPQHF
14	TRBV28	-	TRBJ2-3	CATKQGGNTDTQYF
15	TRBV4-2	-	TRBJ2-2	CASSQDILNTGELFF
13	TRBV10-3	-	TRBJ1-1	CAIKDHSGTEAFF
14	TRBV5-1	TRBD2	TRBJ2-7	CASSLFREGGEQYF
15	TRBV28	TRBD1	TRBJ2-7	CASSYPDRDSYEQYF
14	TRBV28	TRBD1	TRBJ2-7	CAIRSGTVSYEQYF
13	TRBV2	TRBD1	TRBJ1-2	CASSEATGYGYTF
15	TRBV28	-	TRBJ1-5	CASTVAIYSNQPQHF
16	TRBV6-1	TRBD1	TRBJ1-5	CASSEGQGAGNQPQHF
15	TRBV9	-	TRBJ1-1	CASSAWTDLGTEAFF
14	TRBV5-1	TRBD1	TRBJ2-1	CASSLDRGYNEQFF
15	TRBV7-2	-	TRBJ2-1	CASSLVVVLGDEQFF
15	TRBV28	TRBD1	TRBJ2-1	CASSTGTGGFNEQFF
14	TRBV28	TRBD2	TRBJ2-1	CASSLAGPPVEQFF
15	TRBV28	TRBD1	TRBJ2-4	CASSPTGTGVNIQYF
15	TRBV11-3	TRBD1	TRBJ2-5	CASSQGQGAFETQYF
16	TRBV6-1	TRBD1	TRBJ2-3	CASSGSTTGGTDTQYF
14	TRBV28	-	TRBJ1-2	CASSFPTATYGYTF
19	TRBV28	TRBD1	TRBJ2-4	CASRTSPPGDRGSKNIQYF
13	TRBV27	-	TRBJ2-7	CASSDPLMYEQYF
15	TRBV5-1	TRBD2	TRBJ2-7	CASSFSGTTSGEQYF